A single T cell receptor (beta chain) is shown here with its context. Its antigen is still unknown. The table came from immunoSEQ multiplex PCR; TCRdb's copy has only in-frame clones and leaves some out. The sample records about 130,000 clones, 88% being singletons. The data stem from a study of T cell responses to AZD1222 COVID-19 vaccine. Study at large: The study pooled second doses at about 4 or about 12 weeks. Study-wide results and limits: With two AZD1222 doses given, Spike-specific TCR breadth and depth both rose.

CDR3 length: 12 amino acids. Germline V gives CDR1 SGDLS, CDR2 YYNGEE. Trimming left V 3 bases short and J 8 bases short, with 11 bases between. The chain links TRBV9 to TRBJ1-2; tentative D call: TRBD1 (6 bases). Here the sequenced sample was peripheral blood, taken on day 0 of AZD1222 vaccination. The sequence was obtained from an adult in good health. The CDR3 DNA follows: TGTGCCAGCAGCGGCCGAGGGGGAGGCTACACCTTC. Protein: CASSGRGGGYTF.